The source of this T cell receptor beta chain is a study of blood T cell repertoires in COVID-19. The overall study: T cells, B-cell-depleted T cells, or PBMCs provided the cDNA or gDNA that served as material.

Seattle researchers signed up patients amid active infection and tracked them longitudinally. Per the authors' pipeline: Nucleated cell counts were estimated from reference gene primer amplification. Sequencing used immunoSEQ multiplex PCR; TCRdb keeps in-frame clones, though not all of them. That table supplies the V and J calls and clone size; D and trimming were determined from the DNA. The sample has some 300,000 clones; 90% are singletons. The sequencing sample was made of peripheral blood. This clonotype was sampled from a woman between 50 and 59 years old with COVID-19, enrolled during active disease.

The CDR3 here is CASRDRGYNQPQHF. The CDR3 DNA reads as TGTGCCAGCCGGGACAGGGGATACAATCAGCCCCAGCATTTT. The chain couples TRBV6-5 to TRBJ1-5; TRBD1 agrees at 10 bases. Trimming took 8 bases from V and 3 from J; bases not matched to a gene: 4. The CDR3 runs to 14 residues. Germline V gene data show CDR1 as MNHEY and CDR2 as SVGAGI.